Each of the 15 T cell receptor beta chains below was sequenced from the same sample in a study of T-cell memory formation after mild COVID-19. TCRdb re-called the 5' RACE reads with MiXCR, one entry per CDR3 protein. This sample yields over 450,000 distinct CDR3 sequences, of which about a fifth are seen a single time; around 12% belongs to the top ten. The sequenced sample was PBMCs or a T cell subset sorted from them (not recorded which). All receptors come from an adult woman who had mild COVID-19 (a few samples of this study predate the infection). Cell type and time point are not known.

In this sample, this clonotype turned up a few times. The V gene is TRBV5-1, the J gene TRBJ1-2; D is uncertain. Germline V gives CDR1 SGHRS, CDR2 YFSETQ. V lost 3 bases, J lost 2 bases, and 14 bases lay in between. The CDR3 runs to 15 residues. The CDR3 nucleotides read TGCGCCAGCAGCTCCCCAACGGGCGGAAACTATGGCTACACCTTC. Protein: CASSSPTGGNYGYTF.

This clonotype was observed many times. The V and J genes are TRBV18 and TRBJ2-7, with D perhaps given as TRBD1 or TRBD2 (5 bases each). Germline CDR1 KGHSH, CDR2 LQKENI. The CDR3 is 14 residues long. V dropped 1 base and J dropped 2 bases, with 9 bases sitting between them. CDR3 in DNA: TGTGCCAGCTCACCACGTCAGGGACCCTACGAGCAGTACTTC. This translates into CASSPRQGPYEQYF.

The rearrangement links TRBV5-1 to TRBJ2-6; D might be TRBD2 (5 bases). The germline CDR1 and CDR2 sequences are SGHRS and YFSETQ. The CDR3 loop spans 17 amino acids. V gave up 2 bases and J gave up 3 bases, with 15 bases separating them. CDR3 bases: TGCGCCAGCAGCTTCGGTCCAGGAGGTGTTGGGGCCAACGTCCTGACTTTC. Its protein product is CASSFGPGGVGANVLTF.

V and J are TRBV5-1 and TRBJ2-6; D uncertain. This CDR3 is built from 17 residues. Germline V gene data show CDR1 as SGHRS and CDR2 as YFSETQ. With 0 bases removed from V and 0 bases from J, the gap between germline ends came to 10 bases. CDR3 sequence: CASSLAPPSSGANVLTF. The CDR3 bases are TGCGCCAGCAGCTTGGCCCCCCCCAGCTCTGGGGCCAACGTCCTGACTTTC.

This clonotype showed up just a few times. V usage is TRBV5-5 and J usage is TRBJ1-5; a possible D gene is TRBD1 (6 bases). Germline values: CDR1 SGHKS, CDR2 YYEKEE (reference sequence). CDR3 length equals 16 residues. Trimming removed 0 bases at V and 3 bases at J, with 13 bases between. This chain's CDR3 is CASSLEGTTVNQPQHF. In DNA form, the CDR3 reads TGTGCCAGCAGCTTGGAAGGGACAACAGTCAATCAGCCCCAGCATTTT.

The CDR3 sequence: CASSSDSGGNEQFF. CDR3 DNA sequence: TGTGCCAGCAGCTCAGACAGTGGGGGGAATGAGCAGTTCTTC. The genes are TRBV13 and TRBJ2-1; tentatively, D is TRBD2 (6 bases). This CDR3 spans 14 amino acids. V was trimmed by 4 bases and J by 7 bases, leaving 14 bases between them. Germline V lookup: CDR1 PRHDT, CDR2 FYEKMQ (reference sequence).

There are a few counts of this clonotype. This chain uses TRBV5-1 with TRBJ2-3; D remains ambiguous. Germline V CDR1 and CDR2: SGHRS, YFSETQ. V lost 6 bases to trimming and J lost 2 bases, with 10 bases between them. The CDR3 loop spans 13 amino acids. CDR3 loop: CASTNPSTDTQYF. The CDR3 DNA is TGCGCCAGCACCAACCCATCCACAGATACGCAGTATTTT.

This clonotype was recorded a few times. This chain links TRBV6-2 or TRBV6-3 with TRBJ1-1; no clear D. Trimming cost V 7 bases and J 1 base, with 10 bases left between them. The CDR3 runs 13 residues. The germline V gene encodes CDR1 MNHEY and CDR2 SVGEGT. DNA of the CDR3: TGTGCCAGCACCCGACTTCAGAACACTGAAGCTTTCTTT. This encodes CASTRLQNTEAFF.

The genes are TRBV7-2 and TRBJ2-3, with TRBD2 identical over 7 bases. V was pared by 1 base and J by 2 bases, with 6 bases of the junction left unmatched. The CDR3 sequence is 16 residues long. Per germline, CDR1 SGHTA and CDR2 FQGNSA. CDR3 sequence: CASSLEGTTFTDTQYF. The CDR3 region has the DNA TGTGCCAGCAGCTTAGAAGGGACTACGTTCACAGATACGCAGTATTTT.

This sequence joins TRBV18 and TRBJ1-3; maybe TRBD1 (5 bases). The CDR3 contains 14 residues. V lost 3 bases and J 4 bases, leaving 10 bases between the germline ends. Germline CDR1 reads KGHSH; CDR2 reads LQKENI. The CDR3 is CASSPAQGGNTIYF. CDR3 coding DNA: TGTGCCAGCTCACCTGCGCAGGGAGGAAACACCATATATTTT.

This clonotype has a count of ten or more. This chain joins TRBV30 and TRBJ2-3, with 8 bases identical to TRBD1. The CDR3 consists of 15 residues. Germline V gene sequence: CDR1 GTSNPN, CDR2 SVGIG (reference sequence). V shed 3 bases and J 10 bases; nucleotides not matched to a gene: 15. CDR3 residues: CAWSRDRLRGEAQYF. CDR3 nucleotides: TGTGCCTGGAGCCGGGACAGGCTAAGGGGAGAGGCGCAGTATTTT.

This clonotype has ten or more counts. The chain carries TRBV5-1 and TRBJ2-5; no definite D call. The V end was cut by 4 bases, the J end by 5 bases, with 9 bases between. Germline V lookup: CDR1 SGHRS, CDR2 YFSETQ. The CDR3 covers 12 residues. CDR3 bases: TGCGCCAGCAGCCCGGACCGGGAGACCCAGTACTTC. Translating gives CASSPDRETQYF. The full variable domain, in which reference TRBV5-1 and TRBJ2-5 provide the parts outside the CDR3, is KAGVTQTPRYLIKTRGQQVTLSCSPISGHRSVSWYQQTPGQGLQFLFEYFSETQRNKGNFPGRFSGRQFSNSRSEMNVSTLELGDSALYLCASSPDRETQYFGPGTRLLVL.

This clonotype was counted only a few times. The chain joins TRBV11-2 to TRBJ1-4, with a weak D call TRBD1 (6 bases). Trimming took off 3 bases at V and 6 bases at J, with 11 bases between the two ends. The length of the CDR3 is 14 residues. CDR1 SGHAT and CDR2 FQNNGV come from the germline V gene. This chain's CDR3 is CASSFGTGYEKLFF. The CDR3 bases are TGTGCCAGCAGCTTTGGAACAGGGTATGAAAAACTGTTTTTT.

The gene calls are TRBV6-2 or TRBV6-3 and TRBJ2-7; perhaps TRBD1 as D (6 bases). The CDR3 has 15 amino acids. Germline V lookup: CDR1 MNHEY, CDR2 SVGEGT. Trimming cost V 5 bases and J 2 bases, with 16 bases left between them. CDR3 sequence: CASSPGTRSPYEQYF. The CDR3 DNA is TGTGCCAGCAGTCCCGGGACAAGGTCCCCCTACGAGCAGTACTTC.

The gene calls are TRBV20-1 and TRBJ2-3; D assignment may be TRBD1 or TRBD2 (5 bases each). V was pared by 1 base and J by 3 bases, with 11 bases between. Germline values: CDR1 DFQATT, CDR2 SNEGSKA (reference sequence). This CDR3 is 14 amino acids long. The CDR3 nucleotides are TGCAGTGCTAGAGTTTCCGGGACGACAGATACGCAGTATTTT. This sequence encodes CSARVSGTTDTQYF.